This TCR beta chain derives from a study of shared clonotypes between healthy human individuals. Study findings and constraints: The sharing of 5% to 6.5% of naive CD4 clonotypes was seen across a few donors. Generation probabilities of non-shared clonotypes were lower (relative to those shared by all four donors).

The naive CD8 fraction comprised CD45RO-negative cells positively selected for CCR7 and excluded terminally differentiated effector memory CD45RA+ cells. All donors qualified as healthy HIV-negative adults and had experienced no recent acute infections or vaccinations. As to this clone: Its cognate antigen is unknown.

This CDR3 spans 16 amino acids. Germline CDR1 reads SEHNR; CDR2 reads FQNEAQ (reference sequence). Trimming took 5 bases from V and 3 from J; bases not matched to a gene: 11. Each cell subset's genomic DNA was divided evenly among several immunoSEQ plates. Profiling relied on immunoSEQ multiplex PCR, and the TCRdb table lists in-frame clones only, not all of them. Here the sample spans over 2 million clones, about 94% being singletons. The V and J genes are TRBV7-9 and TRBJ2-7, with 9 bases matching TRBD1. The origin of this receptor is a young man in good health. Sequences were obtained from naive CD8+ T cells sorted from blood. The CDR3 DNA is TGTGCCAGCAGCCCACTTTTCGGACAGGGGCACTACGAGCAGTACTTC. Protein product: CASSPLFGQGHYEQYF.